Listed below are T cell receptor beta chains from one sample, sequenced in a study of early T cells in non-severe SARS-CoV-2 infection. TCRdb independently ran MiXCR on the 5' RACE reads; one entry per CDR3 protein. The table lists 90,000 to 130,000 distinct CDR3 sequences, roughly 12% of them singletons. Sequencing was performed on whole blood. The receptors here all came from an adult who was a healthcare worker with PCR-confirmed SARS-CoV-2 infection or an uninfected control (not recorded which). Each CDR3 is given with its conserved first and last residue. A D gene is named only where the DNA matches it firmly. For some rows the clone size is stated as once, few or many, or as a class when expanded; others skip it.

V,J,D,length,size,CDR3,DNA
TRBV12-3/TRBV12-4,TRBJ2-1,TRBD2,14,few,CASSRTSGYNEQFF,TGTGCCAGCAGTCGGACTAGCGGATACAATGAGCAGTTCTTC
TRBV7-2,TRBJ2-7,NA,14,many,CASSLQLADYEQYF,TGTGCCAGCAGCTTACAACTAGCAGATTACGAGCAGTACTTC
TRBV7-7,TRBJ2-1,TRBD1,16,NA,CASSPGTGAFIGEQFF,TGTGCTAGCAGCCCAGGGACAGGGGCATTTATAGGTGAGCAGTTCTTC
TRBV12-3/TRBV12-4,TRBJ1-1,NA,13,many,CASRPTENTEAFF,TGTGCCAGCAGGCCGACAGAGAACACTGAAGCTTTCTTT
TRBV5-4,TRBJ2-7,NA,16,few,CASSLDPRRVPYEQYF,TGTGCCAGCAGCTTGGACCCCCGGCGGGTGCCCTACGAGCAGTACTTC
TRBV4-1,TRBJ2-7,NA,16,many,CASSQVLQGSSYEQYF,TGCGCCAGCAGCCAAGTTCTCCAGGGCAGCTCCTACGAGCAGTACTTC
TRBV24-1,TRBJ2-2,NA,16,few,CATSDLPAGSSGELFF,TGTGCCACCAGTGATTTGCCGGCAGGGTCTTCCGGGGAGCTGTTTTTT
TRBV7-9,TRBJ1-2,NA,16,few,CASSLELGRASYGYTF,TGTGCCAGCAGCTTAGAATTGGGCAGGGCCTCCTATGGCTACACCTTC
TRBV2,TRBJ1-2,NA,13,many,CASSEARQGHYTF,TGTGCCAGCAGTGAAGCGCGTCAGGGTCACTACACCTTC
TRBV6-2/TRBV6-3,TRBJ2-5,TRBD2,15,NA,CASSYGTRGGETQYF,TGTGCCAGCAGTTACGGGACTAGAGGTGGAGAGACCCAGTACTTC
TRBV11-2,TRBJ1-5,NA,15,many,CASSPGQYSNQPQHF,TGTGCCAGCAGCCCAGGACAGTACAGCAATCAGCCCCAGCATTTT